This T cell receptor (beta chain) is drawn from a study of T cells in localized non-small cell lung cancer. This CDR3 has 16 amino acids. CDR1 SGDLS and CDR2 YYNGEE come from the germline V gene. V gave up 0 bases and J gave up 4 bases, with 13 bases separating them. This clone was found a few times. Method: immunoSEQ multiplex PCR; TCRdb's copy keeps in-frame clones and lacks some. The data show approximately 25,000 clones, about nine tenths seen once. The sequenced sample was peripheral blood, obtained before any cancer treatment. The TCR sequence derives from a woman between 40 and 69 years old with stage I lung adenocarcinoma. The chain is built from TRBV9 and TRBJ2-2, with no clear D. The CDR3 protein is CASSVEVGMRTGELFF. In DNA form, the CDR3 reads TGTGCCAGCAGCGTAGAGGTTGGGATGCGCACCGGGGAGCTGTTTTTT.